This paragraph reports one T cell receptor (beta chain). Its antigen remains unknown. Between the trimmed V and J ends, which lost 3 bases and 6 bases, there was a span of 12 bases. From germline, CDR1 is MNHNS and CDR2 SASEGT. The CDR3 is 14 residues long. The protocol was immunoSEQ multiplex PCR, while the TCRdb copy is restricted to in-frame clones and leaves out a portion. The table shows tens of thousands of clones, with roughly nine tenths occurring only once. The data derive from a study of OX40 agonist ivuxolimab in advanced cancers. Study results and caveats: Patients who responded partially at 0.1-3.0 mg/kg showed clonal expansion ranking among the lowest.

The sample consisted of CD4+ or CD8+ T cells sorted from blood, taken in a trial of the OX40 agonist ivuxolimab. This TCR came from an adult with an advanced solid tumor such as melanoma, head and neck, liver or kidney cancer. This chain uses TRBV6-1 with TRBJ2-4; D ambiguous. The CDR3 nucleotides are TGTGCCAGCAGTGACACCACCTCCCTAAACATTCAGTACTTC. This gives the protein CASSDTTSLNIQYF.